Below, one T cell receptor (beta chain) is given with its context. Its antigen is still unknown. This specimen comes from a study of post-analysis software for immune sequencing data. Whole-study findings and limits: Normalized Chao1 diversity was significantly reduced in patients versus controls.

Presence of unique molecular identifiers characterized the TCR beta cDNA libraries. Each CDR3 protein gets one entry after TCRdb re-called the PCR reads with MiXCR. Of hundreds of thousands of distinct CDR3 sequences listed, around 44% are singletons. The sequence came from a girl under 18 with multiple sclerosis. Sequenced material: blood.

Here the CDR3 reads CASSLGQGRSFF. For the CDR3, the DNA is TGTGCCAGCAGCTTAGGACAGGGGCGGTCTTTCTTT. This sequence joins TRBV7-9 and TRBJ1-1; TRBD1 agrees at 8 bases. Germline CDR1 reads SEHNR; CDR2 reads FQNEAQ (reference sequence). CDR3 length: 12 residues. J gave up 12 bases and V 1 base, and 4 bases lay outside the gene matches.